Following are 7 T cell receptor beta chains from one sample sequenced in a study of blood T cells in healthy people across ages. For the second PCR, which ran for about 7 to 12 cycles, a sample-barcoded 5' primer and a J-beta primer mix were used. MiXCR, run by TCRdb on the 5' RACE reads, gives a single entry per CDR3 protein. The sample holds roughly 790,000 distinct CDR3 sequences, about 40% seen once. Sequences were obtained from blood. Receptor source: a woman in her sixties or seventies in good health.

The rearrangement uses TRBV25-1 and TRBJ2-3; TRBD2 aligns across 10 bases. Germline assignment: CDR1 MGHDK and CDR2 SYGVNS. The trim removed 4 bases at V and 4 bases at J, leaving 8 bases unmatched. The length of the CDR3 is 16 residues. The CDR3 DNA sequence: TGTGCCAGCAGTGCGGCTGGGACTAGCGCCTCAGATACGCAGTATTTT. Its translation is CASSAAGTSASDTQYF.

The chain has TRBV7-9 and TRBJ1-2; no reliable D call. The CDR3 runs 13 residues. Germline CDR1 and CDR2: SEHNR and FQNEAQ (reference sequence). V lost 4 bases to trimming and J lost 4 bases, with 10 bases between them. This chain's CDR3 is CASSSDLIYGYTF. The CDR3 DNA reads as TGTGCCAGCAGCTCCGATTTGATCTATGGCTACACCTTC.

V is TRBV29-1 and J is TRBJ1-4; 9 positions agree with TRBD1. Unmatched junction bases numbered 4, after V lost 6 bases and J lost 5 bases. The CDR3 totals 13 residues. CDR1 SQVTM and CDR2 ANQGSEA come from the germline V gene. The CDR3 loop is CSVGTGPNEKLFF. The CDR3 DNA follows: TGCAGCGTAGGGACAGGGCCAAATGAAAAACTGTTTTTT.

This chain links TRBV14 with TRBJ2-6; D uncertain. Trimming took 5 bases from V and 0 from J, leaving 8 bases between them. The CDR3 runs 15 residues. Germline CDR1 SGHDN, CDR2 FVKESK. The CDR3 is CASSTEFSGANVLTF. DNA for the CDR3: TGTGCCAGCAGCACAGAGTTCTCTGGGGCCAACGTCCTGACTTTC.

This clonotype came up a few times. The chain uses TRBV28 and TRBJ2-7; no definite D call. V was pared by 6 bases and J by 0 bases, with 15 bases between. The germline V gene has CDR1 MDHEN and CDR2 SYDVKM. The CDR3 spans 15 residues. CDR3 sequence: CASSLLQLGSYEQYF. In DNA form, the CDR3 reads TGTGCCAGCAGCCTCCTACAGCTCGGCTCCTACGAGCAGTACTTC.

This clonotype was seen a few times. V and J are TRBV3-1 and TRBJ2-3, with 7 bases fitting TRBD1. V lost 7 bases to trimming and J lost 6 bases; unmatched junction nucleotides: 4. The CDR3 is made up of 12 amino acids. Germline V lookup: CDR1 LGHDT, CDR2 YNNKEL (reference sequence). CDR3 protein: CASTRGYDTQYF. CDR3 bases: TGTGCCAGCACCAGGGGGTACGATACGCAGTATTTT.

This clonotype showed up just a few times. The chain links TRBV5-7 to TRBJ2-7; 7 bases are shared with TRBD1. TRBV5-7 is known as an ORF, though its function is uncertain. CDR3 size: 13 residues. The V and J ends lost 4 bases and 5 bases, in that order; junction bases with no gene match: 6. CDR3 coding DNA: TGTGCCAGCAGCCCTCGGGACAGCCACGAGCAGTACTTC. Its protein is CASSPRDSHEQYF.